The 2 T cell receptor beta chains listed next were all sequenced from one sample in a study of cytomegalovirus exposure and HLA in healthy donors (TCRdb year 2017). The receptor library was made with the immunoSEQ multiplex PCR assay. The multiplex PCR relied on a mix of 60 forward primers for TCR Vbeta segments and 13 reverse primers for TCR Jbeta segments. The table comes from immuneACCESS by way of TCRdb, which keeps in-frame sequences with V and J called. Part of the clones is missing from these tables; in studies checked, under half for an unresolved V gene and the rest for unknown reasons. A total of about 67,000 clones appear in this sample, 80% to 90% of them only once. Roughly an eighth of the sample goes to the ten largest clones. Material for sequencing was PBMCs. The receptor source for this set is a woman aged 25 to 39 in good health and CMV-seropositive.

In this sample, this clone turned up a few times. The chain is built from TRBV6-1 and TRBJ1-4; 10 positions agree with TRBD1. The germline V gene has CDR1 MNHNS and CDR2 SASEGT. The CDR3 sequence is 14 residues long. V gave up 6 bases and J gave up 6 bases; unmatched junction bases: 4. CDR3 coding DNA: TGTGCCAGCAGAGGGACAGGGGATCATGAAAAACTGTTTTTT. It is translated as CASRGTGDHEKLFF.

The rearrangement joins TRBV28 to TRBJ2-3; 7 bases line up with TRBD1. The J segment lost 3 bases and the V segment lost 3 bases, leaving 6 bases of the junction unmatched. The germline gives CDR1 MDHEN, CDR2 SYDVKM. The CDR3 contains 15 residues. The chain's CDR3 is CASSLDRFATDTQYF. The CDR3 nucleotides are TGTGCCAGCAGTTTGGACAGGTTTGCTACAGATACGCAGTATTTT.